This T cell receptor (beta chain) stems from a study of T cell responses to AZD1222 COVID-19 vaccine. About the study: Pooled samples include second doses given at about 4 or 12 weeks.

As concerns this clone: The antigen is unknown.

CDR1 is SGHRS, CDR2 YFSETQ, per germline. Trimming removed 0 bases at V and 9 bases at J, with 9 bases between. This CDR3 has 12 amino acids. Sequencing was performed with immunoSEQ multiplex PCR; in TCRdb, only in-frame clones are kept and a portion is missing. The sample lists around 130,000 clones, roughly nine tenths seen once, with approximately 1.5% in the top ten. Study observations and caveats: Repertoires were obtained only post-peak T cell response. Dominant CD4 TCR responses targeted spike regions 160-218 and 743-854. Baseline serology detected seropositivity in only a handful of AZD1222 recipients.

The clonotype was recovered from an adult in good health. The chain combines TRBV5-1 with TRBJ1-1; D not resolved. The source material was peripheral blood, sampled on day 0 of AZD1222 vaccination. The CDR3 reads CASSLAGQKAFF. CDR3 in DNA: TGCGCCAGCAGCTTGGCCGGTCAGAAAGCTTTCTTT.